A single sample is the source of the 17 T cell receptor beta chains below, sequenced in a study of early T cells in non-severe SARS-CoV-2 infection. TCRdb redid the calling of the 5' RACE reads with MiXCR, one entry per CDR3 protein. Here the sample spans some 60,000 distinct CDR3 sequences, less than 10% being singletons. Sequencing was done on a sample of whole blood. These receptors originate from an adult who was a healthcare worker with PCR-confirmed SARS-CoV-2 infection or an uninfected control (not recorded which).

This clonotype was picked up a small number of times. The genes are TRBV6-1 and TRBJ1-2; no definite D call. Germline V lookup: CDR1 MNHNS, CDR2 SASEGT. The CDR3 runs to 14 residues. Trimming left V 8 bases short and J 7 bases short, with 20 bases between. Here the CDR3 DNA reads TGTGCCAGCCTAAAACCCGGGCCATGGGCTGGCTACACCTTC. It specifies CASLKPGPWAGYTF.

This clonotype was counted only a few times. This chain joins TRBV2 and TRBJ1-6; 9 bases align to TRBD1. CDR3 length: 14 residues. Germline V CDR1 and CDR2: SNHLY, FYNNEI. V was clipped by 6 bases and J by 10 bases; unmatched bases: 7. CDR3 DNA sequence: TGTGCCAGCAGCGGACAGGGGCGGCGGTCACCCCTCCACTTT. Translated, it gives CASSGQGRRSPLHF.

This clonotype was recorded a few times. The chain couples TRBV9 to TRBJ2-3, with 9 bases matching TRBD2. The CDR3 has 17 residues. V dropped 1 base and J dropped 2; count of bases not matched to a gene: 8. The germline gives CDR1 SGDLS, CDR2 YYNGEE. Here the CDR3 reads CASSVQSGTSYTDTQYF. Written as DNA, the CDR3 is TGTGCCAGCAGCGTACAATCTGGGACTAGCTACACAGATACGCAGTATTTT.

A few counts support this clonotype. The V and J genes are TRBV7-2 and TRBJ1-1, with unresolved D. Germline V gene data show CDR1 as SGHTA and CDR2 as FQGNSA. V was shortened by 5 bases and J by 12 bases, with 19 bases between the two germline ends. The CDR3 extends over 13 amino acids. CDR3 loop: CASSVPPSRRSFF. For the CDR3, the DNA is TGTGCCAGCAGCGTCCCCCCCTCCCGTAGGTCTTTCTTT.

The J gene is TRBJ2-5, the V gene TRBV6-5; the D gene is possibly TRBD2 (8 bases). Deletions cut 6 bases from V and 4 bases from J, with 21 bases between. This CDR3 is built from 16 residues. CDR1 and CDR2 (germline): MNHEY, SVGAGI. The chain's CDR3 is CASRPGAGGLGETQYF. The CDR3 nucleotides are TGTGCCAGCAGGCCGGGGGCAGGGGGACTAGGAGAGACCCAGTACTTC.

V usage is TRBV6-2 or TRBV6-3 and J usage is TRBJ1-5, with no clear D. The CDR3 length is 15 residues. CDR1 and CDR2 from the germline V gene are MNHEY and SVGEGT. Deletions cut 2 bases from V and 3 bases from J, with 11 bases between. CDR3 region: CASSYGGSNNQPQHF. CDR3 coding DNA: TGTGCCAGCAGTTACGGCGGCAGTAACAATCAGCCCCAGCATTTT.

V usage is TRBV12-3 or TRBV12-4 and J usage is TRBJ2-6; perhaps TRBD1 as D (6 bases). V was trimmed by 5 bases and J by 4 bases, leaving 12 bases between them. This CDR3 comprises 15 residues. CDR3 bases: TGTGCCAGCAGTCCAACAGGGTTCGGGGCCAACGTCCTGACTTTC. This codes for CASSPTGFGANVLTF.

This clonotype turned up a few times. The gene calls are TRBV4-1 and TRBJ1-2, with a tentative D call TRBD1 (5 bases). The germline gives CDR1 MGHRA, CDR2 YSYEKL. Trimming stripped 0 bases from V and 0 bases from J, with 8 bases between. This CDR3 has 15 residues. The CDR3 nucleotides read TGCGCCAGCAGCCAAGATCACAGGCCTAACTATGGCTACACCTTC. It encodes CASSQDHRPNYGYTF.

The chain recombines TRBV5-1 with TRBJ2-2, with D possibly matching TRBD2 (6 bases). The CDR3 loop spans 16 amino acids. Trimming pared 0 bases from V and 1 base from J, leaving 10 bases between. CDR1 and CDR2 from the germline V gene are SGHRS and YFSETQ. CDR3 sequence (DNA): TGCGCCAGCAGCTTGGCTCTTAGCGGGAACACCGGGGAGCTGTTTTTT. Amino acid sequence: CASSLALSGNTGELFF.

This clonotype was found a few times. The rearrangement uses TRBV5-1 and TRBJ1-1; D is perhaps TRBD1 (5 bases). V shed 5 bases and J shed 1 base, with 12 bases lying between them. The germline V gene has CDR1 SGHRS and CDR2 YFSETQ. CDR3 size: 14 residues. The CDR3 here is CASSRDPRNTEAFF. The CDR3 nucleotides read TGCGCCAGCAGTAGGGACCCCCGGAACACTGAAGCTTTCTTT.

Only a few counts were recorded for this clonotype. The chain recombines TRBV5-4 with TRBJ2-2; 9 nucleotides agree with TRBD2. The CDR3 extends over 18 amino acids. The germline CDR1 and CDR2 sequences are SGHNT and YYREEE (reference sequence). V lost 0 bases, J lost 4 bases, and 10 bases stayed unmatched. CDR3 in amino acids: CASSLGRGGAAGTGELFF. The CDR3 DNA reads TGTGCCAGCAGCTTGGGGCGCGGGGGGGCCGCGGGCACCGGGGAGCTGTTTTTT.

The chain uses TRBV4-1 and TRBJ2-7, with a tentative D call TRBD1 (6 bases). The CDR3 has 15 residues. CDR1 and CDR2 from the germline V gene are MGHRA and YSYEKL. Trimming took 0 bases from V and 1 from J, leaving 10 bases between them. The CDR3 region is CASSQDRGYSYEQYV. The DNA of the CDR3 is TGCGCCAGCAGCCAAGACAGGGGATATTCCTACGAGCAGTACGTC.

This clonotype turned up a few times. The J gene is TRBJ1-5, the V gene TRBV15, with D unresolved. Germline CDR1 and CDR2: LNHNV and YYDKDF (reference sequence). The V gene lost 0 bases and the J gene lost 4 bases, with 4 bases spanning the gap. This CDR3 region has 13 residues. For the CDR3, the DNA is TGTGCCACCAGCAGAGACAGAAATCAGCCCCAGCATTTT. Translation: CATSRDRNQPQHF.

In this sample, this clonotype turned up many times. The CDR3 DNA reads TGCGCCAGCAGCTACCACCCCCGGGACAGGAGTGCAACTAATGAAAAACTGTTTTTT. Translation gives CASSYHPRDRSATNEKLFF. The chain links TRBV5-1 to TRBJ1-4, with TRBD1 matching over 8 bases. V was pared by 3 bases and J by 0 bases, with 13 bases of the junction left unmatched. The CDR3 runs to 19 residues. Germline V CDR1 and CDR2: SGHRS, YFSETQ. The whole variable domain, filled in from reference TRBV5-1 and TRBJ1-4, reads KAGVTQTPRYLIKTRGQQVTLSCSPISGHRSVSWYQQTPGQGLQFLFEYFSETQRNKGNFPGRFSGRQFSNSRSEMNVSTLELGDSALYLCASSYHPRDRSATNEKLFFGSGTQLSVL.

This clonotype was observed at least ten times. The rearrangement joins TRBV6-1 to TRBJ2-7; the match to TRBD1 covers 10 bases. The CDR3 length is 16 residues. Germline CDR1 MNHNS, CDR2 SASEGT. Trimming removed 2 bases from V and 0 bases from J; junction bases left unmatched: 4. The CDR3 spells CASSELDRGSSYEQYV. The DNA of the CDR3 is TGTGCCAGCAGTGAATTGGACAGGGGGAGCTCCTACGAGCAGTACGTC.

Ten or more counts support this clonotype. V gene TRBV20-1 combines with J gene TRBJ1-4, with TRBD1 identical over 7 bases. J lost 5 bases, V lost 5 bases, and 5 bases had no gene match. This CDR3 spans 13 amino acids. Per the germline V gene, CDR1 is DFQATT and CDR2 is SNEGSKA (reference sequence). This CDR3 reads CSARTGVNEKLFF. CDR3 DNA sequence: TGCAGTGCTCGGACAGGTGTAAATGAAAAACTGTTTTTT.

This clonotype was detected ten times or more. This chain links TRBV12-3 or TRBV12-4 with TRBJ1-5; 8 nucleotides line up with TRBD1. The CDR3 is 12 residues long. The J segment lost 6 bases and the V segment lost 7 bases, leaving 2 bases of the junction unmatched. CDR3 residues: CASTQGAQPQHF. In DNA form, the CDR3 reads TGTGCCAGCACTCAGGGGGCTCAGCCCCAGCATTTT.